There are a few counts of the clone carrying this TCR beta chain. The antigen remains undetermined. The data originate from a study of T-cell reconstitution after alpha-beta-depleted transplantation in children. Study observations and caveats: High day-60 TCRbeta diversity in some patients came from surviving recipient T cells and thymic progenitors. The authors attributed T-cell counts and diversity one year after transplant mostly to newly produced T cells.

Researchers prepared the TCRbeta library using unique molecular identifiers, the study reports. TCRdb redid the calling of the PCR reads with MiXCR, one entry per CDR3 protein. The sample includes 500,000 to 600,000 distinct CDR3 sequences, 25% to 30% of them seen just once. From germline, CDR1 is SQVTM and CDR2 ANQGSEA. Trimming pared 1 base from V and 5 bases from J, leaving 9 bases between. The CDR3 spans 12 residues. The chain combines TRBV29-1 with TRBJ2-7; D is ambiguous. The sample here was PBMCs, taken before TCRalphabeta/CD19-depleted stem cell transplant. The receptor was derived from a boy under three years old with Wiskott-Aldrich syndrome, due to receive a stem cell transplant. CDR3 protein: CSVEVSRDEQYF. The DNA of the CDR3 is TGCAGCGTTGAAGTTAGCAGAGACGAGCAGTACTTC.